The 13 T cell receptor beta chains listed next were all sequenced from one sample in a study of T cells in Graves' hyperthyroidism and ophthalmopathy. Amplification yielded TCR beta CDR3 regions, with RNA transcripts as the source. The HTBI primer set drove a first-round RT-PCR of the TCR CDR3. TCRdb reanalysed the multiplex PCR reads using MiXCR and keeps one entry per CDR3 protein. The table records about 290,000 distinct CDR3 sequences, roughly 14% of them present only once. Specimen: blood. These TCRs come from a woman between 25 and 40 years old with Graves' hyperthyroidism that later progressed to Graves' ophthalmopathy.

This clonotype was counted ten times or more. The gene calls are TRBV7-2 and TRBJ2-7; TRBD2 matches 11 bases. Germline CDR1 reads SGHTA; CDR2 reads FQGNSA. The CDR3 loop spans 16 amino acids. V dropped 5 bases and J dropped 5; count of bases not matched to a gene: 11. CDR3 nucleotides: TGTGCCAGCAGCCTCACTAGCGGGAGTCTCTGGAACGAGCAGTACTTC. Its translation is CASSLTSGSLWNEQYF.

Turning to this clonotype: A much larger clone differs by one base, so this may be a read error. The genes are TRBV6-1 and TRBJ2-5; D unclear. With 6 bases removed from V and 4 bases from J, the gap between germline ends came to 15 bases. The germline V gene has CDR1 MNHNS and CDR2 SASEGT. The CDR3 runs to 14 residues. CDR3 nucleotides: TGTGCCAGCAGGTTCATTGGGCTCCTAGAGACCCAGTACTTC. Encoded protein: CASRFIGLLETQYF.

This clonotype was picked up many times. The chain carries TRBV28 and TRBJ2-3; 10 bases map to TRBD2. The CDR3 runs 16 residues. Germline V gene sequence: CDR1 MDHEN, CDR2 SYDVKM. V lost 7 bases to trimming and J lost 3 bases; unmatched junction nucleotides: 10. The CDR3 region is CASNLAGELGTDTQYF. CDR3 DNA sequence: TGTGCCAGCAACCTAGCGGGAGAATTAGGTACAGATACGCAGTATTTT.

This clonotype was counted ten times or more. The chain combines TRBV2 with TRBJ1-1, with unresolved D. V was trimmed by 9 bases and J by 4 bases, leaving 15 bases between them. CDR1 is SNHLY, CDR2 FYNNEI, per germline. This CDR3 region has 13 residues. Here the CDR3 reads CASCGGWSTEAFF. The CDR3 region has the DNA TGTGCCAGTTGCGGCGGATGGTCCACTGAAGCTTTCTTT.

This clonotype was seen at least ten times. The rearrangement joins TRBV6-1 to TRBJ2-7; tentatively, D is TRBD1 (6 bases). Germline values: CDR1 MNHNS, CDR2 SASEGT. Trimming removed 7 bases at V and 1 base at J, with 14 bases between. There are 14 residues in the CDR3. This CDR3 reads CASMFNRESYEQYF. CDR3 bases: TGTGCCAGCATGTTCAACAGGGAATCCTACGAGCAGTACTTC.

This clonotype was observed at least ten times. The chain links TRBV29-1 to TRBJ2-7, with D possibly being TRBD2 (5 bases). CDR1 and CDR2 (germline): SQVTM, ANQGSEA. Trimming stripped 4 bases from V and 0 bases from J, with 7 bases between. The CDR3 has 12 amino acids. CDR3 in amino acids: CSVVRDSYEQYF. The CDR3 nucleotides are TGCAGCGTTGTCCGGGACTCCTACGAGCAGTACTTC.

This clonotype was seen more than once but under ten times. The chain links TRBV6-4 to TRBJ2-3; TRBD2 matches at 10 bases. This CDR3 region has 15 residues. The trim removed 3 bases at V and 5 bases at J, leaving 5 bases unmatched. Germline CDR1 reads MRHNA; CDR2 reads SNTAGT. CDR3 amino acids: CASSDLAGERDTQYF. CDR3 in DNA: TGTGCCAGCAGTGATCTAGCGGGAGAAAGAGATACGCAGTATTTT.

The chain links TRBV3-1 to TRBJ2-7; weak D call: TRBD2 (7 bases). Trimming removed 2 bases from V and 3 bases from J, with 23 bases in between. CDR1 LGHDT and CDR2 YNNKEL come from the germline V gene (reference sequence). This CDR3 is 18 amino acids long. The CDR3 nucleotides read TGTGCCAGCAGCCAACGCTCAAGTAGGGGGGGGCTTCTCTACGAGCAGTACTTC. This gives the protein CASSQRSSRGGLLYEQYF.

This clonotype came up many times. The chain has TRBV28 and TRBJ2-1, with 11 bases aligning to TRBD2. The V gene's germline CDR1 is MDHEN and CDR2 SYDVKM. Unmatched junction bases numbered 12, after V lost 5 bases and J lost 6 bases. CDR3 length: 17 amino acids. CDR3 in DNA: TGTGCCAGCAGTATCGGATCTCTAGCGGGAGGAGCCAATGAGCAGTTCTTC. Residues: CASSIGSLAGGANEQFF.

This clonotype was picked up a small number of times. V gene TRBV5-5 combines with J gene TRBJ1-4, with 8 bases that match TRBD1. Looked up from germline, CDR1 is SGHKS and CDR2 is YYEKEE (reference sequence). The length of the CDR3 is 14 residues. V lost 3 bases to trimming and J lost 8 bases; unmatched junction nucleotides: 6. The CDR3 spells CASSWTGRVEKLFF. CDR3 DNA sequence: TGTGCCAGCAGCTGGACAGGGAGGGTCGAAAAACTGTTTTTT.

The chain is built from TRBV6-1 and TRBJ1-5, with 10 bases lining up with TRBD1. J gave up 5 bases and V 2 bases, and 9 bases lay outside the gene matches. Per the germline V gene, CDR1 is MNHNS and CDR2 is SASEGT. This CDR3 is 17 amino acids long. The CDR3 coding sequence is TGTGCCAGCAGTGAATATCCCGGGACAGGGGTTGATCAGCCCCAGCATTTT. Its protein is CASSEYPGTGVDQPQHF.

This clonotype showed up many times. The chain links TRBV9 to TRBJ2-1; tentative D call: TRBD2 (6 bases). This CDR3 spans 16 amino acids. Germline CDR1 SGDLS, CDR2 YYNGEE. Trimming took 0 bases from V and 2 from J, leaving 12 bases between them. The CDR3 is CASSVALADTYNEQFF. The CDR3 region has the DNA TGTGCCAGCAGCGTAGCACTAGCTGATACCTACAATGAGCAGTTCTTC.

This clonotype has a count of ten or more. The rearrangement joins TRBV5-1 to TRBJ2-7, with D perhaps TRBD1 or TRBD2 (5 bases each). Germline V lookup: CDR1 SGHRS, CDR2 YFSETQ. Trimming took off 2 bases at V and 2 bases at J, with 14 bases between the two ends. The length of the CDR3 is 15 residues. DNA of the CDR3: TGCGCCAGCAGCTTAGGGACGGCTTCGACCTACGAGCAGTACTTC. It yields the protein CASSLGTASTYEQYF.